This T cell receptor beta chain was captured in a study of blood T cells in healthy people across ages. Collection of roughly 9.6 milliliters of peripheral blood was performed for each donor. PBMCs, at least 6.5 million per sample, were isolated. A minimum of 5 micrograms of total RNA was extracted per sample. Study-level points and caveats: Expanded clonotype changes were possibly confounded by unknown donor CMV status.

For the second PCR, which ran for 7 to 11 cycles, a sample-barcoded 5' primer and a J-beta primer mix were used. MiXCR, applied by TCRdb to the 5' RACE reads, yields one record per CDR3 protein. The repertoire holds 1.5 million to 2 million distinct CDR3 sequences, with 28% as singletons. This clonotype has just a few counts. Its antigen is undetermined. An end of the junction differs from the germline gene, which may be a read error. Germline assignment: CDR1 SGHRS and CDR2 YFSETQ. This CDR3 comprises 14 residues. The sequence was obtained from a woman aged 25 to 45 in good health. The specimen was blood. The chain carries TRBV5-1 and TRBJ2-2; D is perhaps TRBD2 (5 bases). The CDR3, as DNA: TGTGCCAGCAGCTTCGTCGGGGTTGCCGGGGAGCTGTTTTTT. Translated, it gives CASSFVGVAGELFF. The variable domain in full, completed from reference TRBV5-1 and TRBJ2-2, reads KAGVTQTPRYLIKTRGQQVTLSCSPISGHRSVSWYQQTPGQGLQFLFEYFSETQRNKGNFPGRFSGRQFSNSRSEMNVSTLELGDSALYLCASSFVGVAGELFFGEGSRLTVL.